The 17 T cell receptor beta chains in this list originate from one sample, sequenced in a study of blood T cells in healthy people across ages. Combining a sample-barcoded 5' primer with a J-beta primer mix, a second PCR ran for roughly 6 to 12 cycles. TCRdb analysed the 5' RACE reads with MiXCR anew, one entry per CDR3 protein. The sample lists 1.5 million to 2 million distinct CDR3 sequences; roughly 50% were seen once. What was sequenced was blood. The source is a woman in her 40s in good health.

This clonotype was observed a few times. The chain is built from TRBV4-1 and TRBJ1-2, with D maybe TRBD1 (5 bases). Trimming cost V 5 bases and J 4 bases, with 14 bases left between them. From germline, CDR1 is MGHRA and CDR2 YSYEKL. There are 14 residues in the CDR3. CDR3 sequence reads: CASSSGNSGYGYTF. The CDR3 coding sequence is TGCGCCAGCAGCTCAGGGAACTCGGGCTATGGCTACACCTTC.

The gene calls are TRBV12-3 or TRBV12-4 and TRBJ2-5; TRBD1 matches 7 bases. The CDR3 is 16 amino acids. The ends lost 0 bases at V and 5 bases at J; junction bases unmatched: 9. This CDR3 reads CASSLARINRGETQYF. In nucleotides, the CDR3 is TGTGCCAGCAGTTTAGCGCGGATCAACAGGGGTGAGACCCAGTACTTC.

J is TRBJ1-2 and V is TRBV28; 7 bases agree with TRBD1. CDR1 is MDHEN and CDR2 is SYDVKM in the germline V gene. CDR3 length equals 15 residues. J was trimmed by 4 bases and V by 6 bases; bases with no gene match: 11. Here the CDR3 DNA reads TGTGCCAGCAGACGCCTCCCAGGGGGAGGCTATGGCTACACCTTC. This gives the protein CASRRLPGGGYGYTF.

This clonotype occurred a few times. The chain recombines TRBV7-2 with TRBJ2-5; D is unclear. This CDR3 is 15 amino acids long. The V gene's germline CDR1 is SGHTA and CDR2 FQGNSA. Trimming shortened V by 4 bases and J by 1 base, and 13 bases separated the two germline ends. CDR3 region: CASSSPTAPQETQYF. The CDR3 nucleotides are TGTGCCAGCAGCTCCCCGACTGCCCCCCAAGAGACCCAGTACTTC.

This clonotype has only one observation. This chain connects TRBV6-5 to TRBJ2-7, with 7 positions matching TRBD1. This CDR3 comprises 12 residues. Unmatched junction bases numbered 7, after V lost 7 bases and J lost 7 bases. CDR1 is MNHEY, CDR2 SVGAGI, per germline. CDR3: CASKTGYNEQYF. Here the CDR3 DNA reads TGTGCCAGCAAGACAGGGTACAATGAGCAGTACTTC.

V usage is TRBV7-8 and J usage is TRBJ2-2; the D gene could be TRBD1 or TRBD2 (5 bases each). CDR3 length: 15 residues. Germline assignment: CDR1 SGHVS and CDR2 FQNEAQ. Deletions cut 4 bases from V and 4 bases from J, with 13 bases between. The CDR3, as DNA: TGTGCCAGCAGCTACCGGGACGGCACCACCGGGGAGCTGTTTTTT. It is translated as CASSYRDGTTGELFF.

The CDR3 region is CASSQQNPGLHYGYTF. Written as DNA, the CDR3 is TGTGCCAGCAGCCAGCAAAATCCGGGACTGCATTATGGCTACACCTTC. The chain recombines TRBV5-6 with TRBJ1-2, with D perhaps TRBD1 (5 bases). V lost 4 bases to trimming and J lost 5 bases, with 21 bases between them. The germline gives CDR1 SGHDT, CDR2 YYEEEE. The CDR3 has 16 amino acids.

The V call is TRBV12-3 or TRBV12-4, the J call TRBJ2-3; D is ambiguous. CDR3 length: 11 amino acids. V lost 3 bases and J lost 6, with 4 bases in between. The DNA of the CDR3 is TGTGCCAGCAGTTTCTTTGATACGCAGTATTTT. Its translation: CASSFFDTQYF.

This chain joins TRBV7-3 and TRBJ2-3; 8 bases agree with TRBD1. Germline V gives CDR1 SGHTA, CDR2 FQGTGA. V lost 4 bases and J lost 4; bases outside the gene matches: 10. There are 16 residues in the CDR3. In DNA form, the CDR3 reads TGTGCCAGCAGCTATTCCCGGGACAGGAGGTCAGATACGCAGTATTTT. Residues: CASSYSRDRRSDTQYF.

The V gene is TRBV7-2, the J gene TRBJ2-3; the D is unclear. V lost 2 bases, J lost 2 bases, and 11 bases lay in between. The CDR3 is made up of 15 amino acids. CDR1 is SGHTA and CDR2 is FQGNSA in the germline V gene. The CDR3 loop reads CASSLSRIDTDTQYF. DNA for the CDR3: TGTGCCAGCAGCTTATCGAGGATAGACACAGATACGCAGTATTTT.

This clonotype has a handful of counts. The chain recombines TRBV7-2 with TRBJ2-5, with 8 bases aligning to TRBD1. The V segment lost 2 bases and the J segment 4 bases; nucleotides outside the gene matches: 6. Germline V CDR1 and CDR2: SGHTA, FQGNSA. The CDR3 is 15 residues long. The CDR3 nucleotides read TGTGCCAGCAGCTTAAGGCAGGGGGCGGGAGAGACCCAGTACTTC. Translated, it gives CASSLRQGAGETQYF. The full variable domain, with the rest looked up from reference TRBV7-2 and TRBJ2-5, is GAGVSQSPSNKVTEKGKDVELRCDPISGHTALYWYRQSLGQGLEFLIYFQGNSAPDKSGLPSDRFSAERTGGSVSTLTIQRTQQEDSAVYLCASSLRQGAGETQYFGPGTRLLVL.

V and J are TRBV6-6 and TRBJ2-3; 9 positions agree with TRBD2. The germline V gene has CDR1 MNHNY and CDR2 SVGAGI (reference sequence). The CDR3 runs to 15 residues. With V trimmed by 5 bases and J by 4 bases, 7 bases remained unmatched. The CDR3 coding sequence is TGTGCCAGCAGTCCCGCGGGGGGGGGCGCAGATACGCAGTATTTT. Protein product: CASSPAGGGADTQYF.

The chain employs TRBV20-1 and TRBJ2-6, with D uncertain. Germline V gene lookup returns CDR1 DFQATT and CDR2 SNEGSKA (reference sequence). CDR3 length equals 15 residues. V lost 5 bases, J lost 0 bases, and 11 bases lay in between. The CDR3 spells CSAPDSNSGANVLTF. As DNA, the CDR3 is TGCAGTGCTCCTGATTCGAACTCTGGGGCCAACGTCCTGACTTTC.

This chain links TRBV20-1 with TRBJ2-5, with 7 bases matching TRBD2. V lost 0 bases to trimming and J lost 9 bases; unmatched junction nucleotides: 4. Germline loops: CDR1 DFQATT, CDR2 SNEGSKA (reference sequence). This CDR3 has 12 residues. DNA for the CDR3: TGCAGTGCTAGAGATGGGGGGAGGGCCCAGTACTTC. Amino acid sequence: CSARDGGRAQYF.

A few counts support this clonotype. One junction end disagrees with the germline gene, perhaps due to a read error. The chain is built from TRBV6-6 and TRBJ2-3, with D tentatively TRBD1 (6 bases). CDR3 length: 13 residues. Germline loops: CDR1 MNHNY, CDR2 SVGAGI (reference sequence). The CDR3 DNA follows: TGTGCCAGCAGGGTGGACAGCAGAGATACGCAGTATTTT. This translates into CASRVDSRDTQYF.

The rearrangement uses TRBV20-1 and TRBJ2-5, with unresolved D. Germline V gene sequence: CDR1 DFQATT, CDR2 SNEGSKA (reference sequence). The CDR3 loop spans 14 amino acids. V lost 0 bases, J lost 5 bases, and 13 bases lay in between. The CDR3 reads CSARDLAGIETQYF. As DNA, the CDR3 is TGCAGTGCTAGAGATCTCGCTGGGATTGAGACCCAGTACTTC.

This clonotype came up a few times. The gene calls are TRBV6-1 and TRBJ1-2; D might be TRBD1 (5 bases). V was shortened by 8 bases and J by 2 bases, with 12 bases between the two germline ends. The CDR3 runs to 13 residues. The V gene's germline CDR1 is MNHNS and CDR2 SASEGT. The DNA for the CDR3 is TGTGCCAGCTTGCCAGGGTTAAACTATGGCTACACCTTC. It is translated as CASLPGLNYGYTF.